The 27 T cell receptor beta chains presented below share a single source sample, sequenced in a study of shared clonotypes between healthy human individuals. Only CD45RO-negative cells positively selected for CCR7 counted as naive CD8 cells, so terminally differentiated effector memory CD45RA+ cells were excluded. Clones were read by immunoSEQ multiplex PCR, and TCRdb kept only the in-frame ones, dropping some. The sample lists some 2 million clones, less than 95% seen once, with roughly 1.1% in the top ten. The sample was naive CD8+ T cells sorted from blood. These TCRs come from a man aged 18 to 30 in good health.

The chain employs TRBV2 and TRBJ2-7; possibly TRBD1 for D (6 bases). The V end was cut by 8 bases, the J end by 2 bases, with 22 bases between. Germline loops: CDR1 SNHLY, CDR2 FYNNEI. This CDR3 is 16 amino acids long. The CDR3 DNA follows: TGTGCCAGCGATACAGGGTTAAGGCTAGGTACCTACGAGCAGTACTTC. Translating it yields CASDTGLRLGTYEQYF.

This clone has only one observation. The CDR3 DNA sequence: TGTGCCAGCCTACCGGGTTGGGCGGGCACTGAAGCTTTCTTT. Translated, it gives CASLPGWAGTEAFF. This sequence joins TRBV27 and TRBJ1-1; the D is unclear. CDR1 is MNHEY, CDR2 SMNVEV, per germline (reference sequence). V lost 8 bases and J lost 4, with 17 bases in between. The CDR3 contains 14 residues.

The chain is built from TRBV7-9 and TRBJ2-7; TRBD1 agrees at 8 bases. The CDR3 loop spans 19 amino acids. V shed 4 bases and J 2 bases; nucleotides not matched to a gene: 19. The germline CDR1 and CDR2 sequences are SEHNR and FQNEAQ (reference sequence). The CDR3, as DNA: TGTGCCAGCAGCTCCCATTCGAGGTTTTCGGGACAGGATCCCTACGAGCAGTACTTC. Amino acid sequence: CASSSHSRFSGQDPYEQYF. Full variable domain (missing parts from reference TRBV7-9 and TRBJ2-7): DTGVSQNPRHKITKRGQNVTFRCDPISEHNRLYWYRQTLGQGPEFLTYFQNEAQLEKSRLLSDRFSAERPKGSFSTLEIQRTEQGDSAMYLCASSSHSRFSGQDPYEQYFGPGTRLTVT.

This clone has only one observation. This CDR3 is CASSDRQGLQETQYF. The CDR3 DNA sequence: TGTGCCAGCAGTGACAGACAGGGTCTCCAAGAGACCCAGTACTTC. V is TRBV27 and J is TRBJ2-5, with 7 bases aligning to TRBD1. Germline V gives CDR1 MNHEY, CDR2 SMNVEV (reference sequence). The trim removed 5 bases at V and 1 base at J, leaving 7 bases unmatched. This CDR3 is 15 amino acids long.

This chain joins TRBV27 and TRBJ1-1, with D hard to call. This CDR3 is 13 amino acids long. The germline V and J ends were trimmed by 5 bases and 4 bases, with 11 bases remaining between them. In germline, CDR1 is MNHEY, CDR2 SMNVEV (reference sequence). CDR3 protein: CASSQSLGTEAFF. In DNA form, the CDR3 reads TGTGCCAGCAGTCAGTCACTAGGCACTGAAGCTTTCTTT.

V and J are TRBV27 and TRBJ2-6; D is uncertain. V gave up 5 bases and J gave up 0 bases, with 5 bases separating them. Germline values: CDR1 MNHEY, CDR2 SMNVEV (reference sequence). CDR3 size: 14 residues. CDR3 nucleotide sequence: TGTGCCAGCAGTATCCCCTCTGGGGCCAACGTCCTGACTTTC. It yields the protein CASSIPSGANVLTF.

J is TRBJ2-7 and V is TRBV13; 13 positions match TRBD2. There are 15 residues in the CDR3. The junction had 5 bases not matched to a gene; V was cut back by 3 bases and J by 6 bases. Germline CDR1 reads PRHDT; CDR2 reads FYEKMQ (reference sequence). CDR3 bases: TGTGCCAGCAGCTTTAGGACTAGCGGGAGTCTCGAGCAGTACTTC. This codes for CASSFRTSGSLEQYF.

V gene TRBV5-4 combines with J gene TRBJ2-3; 13 bases align to TRBD2. CDR1 is SGHNT, CDR2 YYREEE, per germline (reference sequence). The CDR3 is made up of 16 amino acids. V trimming: 1 base; J trimming: 5 bases; junction bases outside the gene matches: 4. CDR3 loop: CASSLTSGGARDTQYF. The CDR3 DNA follows: TGTGCCAGCAGCTTGACTAGCGGGGGGGCAAGAGATACGCAGTATTTT.

The rearrangement uses TRBV29-1 and TRBJ2-3; a possible D gene is TRBD1 (5 bases). V dropped 4 bases and J dropped 0 bases, with 8 bases sitting between them. CDR3 length: 13 amino acids. Per germline, CDR1 SQVTM and CDR2 ANQGSEA. The CDR3 DNA follows: TGCAGCGTTGTTACAGGCAGCACAGATACGCAGTATTTT. Translating gives CSVVTGSTDTQYF.

V and J are TRBV10-1 and TRBJ2-7; 7 positions agree with TRBD1. CDR3 length: 15 amino acids. The germline CDR1 and CDR2 sequences are WNHNN and SYGVQD (reference sequence). J gave up 0 bases and V 6 bases, and 8 bases lay outside the gene matches. The CDR3 protein is CASSPGTASSYEQYF. CDR3 sequence (DNA): TGCGCCAGCAGCCCCGGGACAGCGAGCTCCTACGAGCAGTACTTC.

V usage is TRBV5-1 and J usage is TRBJ2-7, with D possibly TRBD2 on 5 matching bases. CDR3 size: 13 residues. CDR1 and CDR2 from the germline V gene are SGHRS and YFSETQ. Between the trimmed V and J ends, which lost 5 bases and 4 bases, there was a span of 13 bases. Here the CDR3 reads CASSITRGYEQYF. CDR3 nucleotide sequence: TGCGCCAGCAGTATAACAAGAGGGTACGAGCAGTACTTC. Supplemented by reference TRBV5-1 and TRBJ2-7, the full variable domain reads KAGVTQTPRYLIKTRGQQVTLSCSPISGHRSVSWYQQTPGQGLQFLFEYFSETQRNKGNFPGRFSGRQFSNSRSEMNVSTLELGDSALYLCASSITRGYEQYFGPGTRLTVT.

The chain combines TRBV4-1 with TRBJ2-2; 9 bases are a match to TRBD1. After removal of 3 bases from V and 4 bases from J, the junction contained 6 bases not matched to a gene. Germline CDR1 reads MGHRA; CDR2 reads YSYEKL. The CDR3 loop spans 16 amino acids. The CDR3 sequence: CASSHRQGVGTGELFF. CDR3 nucleotide sequence: TGCGCCAGCAGCCACAGACAGGGGGTAGGCACCGGGGAGCTGTTTTTT.

In this sample, this clone turned up a few times. V and J are TRBV4-1 and TRBJ2-1; 8 bases are shared with TRBD1. The CDR3 extends over 19 amino acids. Germline CDR1 MGHRA, CDR2 YSYEKL. The ends lost 2 bases at V and 0 bases at J; junction bases unmatched: 12. The DNA for the CDR3 is TGCGCCAGCAGCCAAACGACAGGGGCCCTCCCCAGCTCCTACAATGAGCAGTTCTTC. This gives the protein CASSQTTGALPSSYNEQFF.

The chain employs TRBV6-1 and TRBJ2-5; D is uncertain. Germline V lookup: CDR1 MNHNS, CDR2 SASEGT. Trimming took off 0 bases at V and 2 bases at J, with 7 bases between the two ends. This CDR3 region has 14 residues. The CDR3 loop is CASSEAELQETQYF. CDR3 DNA: TGTGCCAGCAGTGAAGCAGAGCTTCAAGAGACCCAGTACTTC.

The chain links TRBV6-6 to TRBJ1-5, with a weak D call TRBD1 (6 bases). The CDR3 runs 15 residues. The V gene's germline CDR1 is MNHNY and CDR2 SVGAGI (reference sequence). V was pared by 5 bases and J by 3 bases, with 14 bases between. The CDR3 is CASSPEGGSNQPQHF. The CDR3 DNA reads TGTGCCAGCAGTCCCGAAGGGGGGTCCAATCAGCCCCAGCATTTT.

This chain joins TRBV12-1 and TRBJ2-2; the table's D call TRBD1 went unverified against the DNA. TRBV12-1 is a pseudogene. This CDR3 contains 15 residues. Here the CDR3 DNA reads TGTGCCAGCAGGGACAGGGGGCCGAACACCGGGGAGCTGTTTTTT. Protein sequence: CASRDRGPNTGELFF.

Comment on this clone: Other DNA sequences from this sample encode an identical CDR3 as well. This chain connects TRBV9 to TRBJ1-1; no reliable D call. Trimming cost V 2 bases and J 3 bases, with 8 bases left between them. The CDR3 is 13 residues long. Germline CDR1 is SGDLS and CDR2 is YYNGEE. DNA of the CDR3: TGTGCCAGCAGCGTTGAAGGGCACACTGAAGCTTTCTTT. Translating it yields CASSVEGHTEAFF.

V gene TRBV9 combines with J gene TRBJ2-5; maybe TRBD1 (6 bases). Germline loops: CDR1 SGDLS, CDR2 YYNGEE. V lost 5 bases to trimming and J lost 9 bases, with 14 bases between them. CDR3 length: 12 residues. The CDR3 DNA reads as TGTGCCAGCAGTTTGGGGGCAGGGTCCCAGTACTTC. This translates into CASSLGAGSQYF.

V and J are TRBV27 and TRBJ2-1, with 8 bases identical to TRBD1. The CDR3 is 13 amino acids. Looked up from germline, CDR1 is MNHEY and CDR2 is SMNVEV (reference sequence). V lost 5 bases to trimming and J lost 13 bases; unmatched junction nucleotides: 10. The CDR3 nucleotides read TGTGCCAGCAGTCCGGATGACAGGGGAAAACAGTTCTTC. This encodes CASSPDDRGKQFF.

The V call is TRBV5-8, the J call TRBJ2-7; D gene unclear. V shed 1 base and J shed 7 bases, with 6 bases lying between them. This CDR3 is 11 amino acids long. Looked up from germline, CDR1 is SGHTS and CDR2 is YDEGEE. The CDR3 DNA follows: TGTGCCAGCAGCTTGAGTTGGGAGCAGTACTTC. Its protein product is CASSLSWEQYF.

J is TRBJ2-2 and V is TRBV9; D tentatively reads TRBD1 or TRBD2 (5 bases each). There are 14 residues in the CDR3. Between the trimmed V and J ends, which lost 5 bases and 4 bases, there was a span of 12 bases. CDR1 and CDR2 (germline): SGDLS, YYNGEE. CDR3 protein: CASSGGFPTGELFF. The CDR3, as DNA: TGTGCCAGCAGTGGGGGTTTTCCCACCGGGGAGCTGTTTTTT.

The chain is built from TRBV27 and TRBJ2-1; no firm D call. The CDR3 has 14 amino acids. V was trimmed by 2 bases and J by 3 bases, leaving 8 bases between them. The germline V gene has CDR1 MNHEY and CDR2 SMNVEV (reference sequence). The CDR3 DNA sequence: TGTGCCAGCAGTTTAGGGCTCCGCTACAATGAGCAGTTCTTC. This translates into CASSLGLRYNEQFF.

The chain uses TRBV2 and TRBJ2-7; D may match TRBD1 or TRBD2 (7 bases each). Germline V gives CDR1 SNHLY, CDR2 FYNNEI. Trimming took 2 bases from V and 2 from J, leaving 31 bases between them. The CDR3 is 21 amino acids. This CDR3 is CASSEFEGAIELGGDPYEQYF. CDR3 nucleotides: TGTGCCAGCAGTGAATTTGAGGGGGCAATAGAGCTGGGAGGGGATCCCTACGAGCAGTACTTC.

The chain recombines TRBV2 with TRBJ2-1; TRBD1 aligns across 7 bases. CDR1 and CDR2 (germline): SNHLY, FYNNEI. Trimming took 7 bases from V and 5 from J; bases not matched to a gene: 2. CDR3 length: 12 residues. The CDR3 is CASNGQDNEQFF. CDR3 DNA sequence: TGTGCCAGCAACGGACAGGACAATGAGCAGTTCTTC.

This chain connects TRBV29-1 to TRBJ2-7, with 11 bases matching TRBD2. The CDR3 totals 14 residues. The trim removed 5 bases at V and 2 bases at J, leaving 5 bases unmatched. Germline CDR1 SQVTM, CDR2 ANQGSEA. The CDR3 bases are TGCAGCGTTTTCGAGACTAGCGGGACCTACGAGCAGTACTTC. It translates to CSVFETSGTYEQYF.

The V gene is TRBV21-1, the J gene TRBJ2-2; no check of the table's D call, TRBD2, against the DNA was made. TRBV21-1 is assigned pseudogene status. The CDR3 runs 17 residues. Here the CDR3 reads CASSKKPRGKESGELFF. In nucleotides, the CDR3 is TGTGCCAGCAGCAAAAAGCCGCGTGGCAAGGAGTCCGGGGAGCTGTTTTTT.

Notes on this clone: Other DNA sequences within the sample encode an identical CDR3. V is TRBV27 and J is TRBJ2-7, with 7 bases matching TRBD2. There are 14 residues in the CDR3. Per germline, CDR1 MNHEY and CDR2 SMNVEV (reference sequence). J lost 2 bases, V lost 3 bases, and 4 bases had no gene match. The CDR3 here is CASSFGGGTYEQYF. DNA for the CDR3: TGTGCCAGCAGTTTTGGGGGGGGGACCTACGAGCAGTACTTC.